A single TCR beta chain is shown here with its context. Its antigen is as yet unknown. These data belong to a study of blood T cells in healthy people across ages. Study-wide results and caveats: Per million T cells, the diversity of TCR beta decreased roughly linearly as age advanced.

CDR1 is SEHNR and CDR2 is FQNEAQ in the germline V gene (reference sequence). The CDR3 has 13 amino acids. The germline V and J ends were trimmed by 3 bases and 14 bases, with 17 bases remaining between them. With a J-beta primer mix and a sample-barcoded 5' primer, a second PCR ran 7 to 11 cycles. TCRdb processed the 5' RACE reads anew with MiXCR; each CDR3 protein has one entry. Altogether around 1.5 million distinct CDR3 sequences are present, around 39% being singletons, with the ten largest covering 7.9%. The clonotype originates from a woman aged 18-30 years in good health. Specimen: blood. The chain couples TRBV7-9 to TRBJ2-1; the D gene is possibly TRBD2 (6 bases). CDR3 region: CASSLGDPREKFF. CDR3 DNA sequence: TGTGCCAGCAGCTTGGGGGACCCGCGGGAAAAGTTCTTC.